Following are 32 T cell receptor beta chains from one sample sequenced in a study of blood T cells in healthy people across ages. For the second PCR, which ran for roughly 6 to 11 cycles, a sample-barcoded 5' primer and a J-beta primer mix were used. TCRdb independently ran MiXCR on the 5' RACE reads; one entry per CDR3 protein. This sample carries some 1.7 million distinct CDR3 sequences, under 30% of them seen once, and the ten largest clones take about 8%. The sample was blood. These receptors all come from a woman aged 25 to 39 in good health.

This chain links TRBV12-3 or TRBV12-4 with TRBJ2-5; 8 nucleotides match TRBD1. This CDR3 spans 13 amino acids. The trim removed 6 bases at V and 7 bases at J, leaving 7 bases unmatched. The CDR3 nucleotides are TGTGCCAGCAGGGGGACAGGCCGGGGGACCCAGTACTTC. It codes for CASRGTGRGTQYF.

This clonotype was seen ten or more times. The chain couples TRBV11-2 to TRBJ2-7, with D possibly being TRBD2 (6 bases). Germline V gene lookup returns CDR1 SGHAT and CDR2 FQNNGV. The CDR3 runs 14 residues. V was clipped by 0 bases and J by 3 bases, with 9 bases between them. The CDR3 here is CASSLERLDYEQYF. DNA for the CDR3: TGTGCCAGCAGCTTAGAGCGACTAGACTACGAGCAGTACTTC.

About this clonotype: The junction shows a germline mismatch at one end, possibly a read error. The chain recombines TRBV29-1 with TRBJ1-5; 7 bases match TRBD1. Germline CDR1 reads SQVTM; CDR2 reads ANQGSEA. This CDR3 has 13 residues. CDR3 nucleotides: TGCAGCGTTGGGCAGGGGGACGGTCAGTCCCAGCATTTT. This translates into CSVGQGDGQSQHF.

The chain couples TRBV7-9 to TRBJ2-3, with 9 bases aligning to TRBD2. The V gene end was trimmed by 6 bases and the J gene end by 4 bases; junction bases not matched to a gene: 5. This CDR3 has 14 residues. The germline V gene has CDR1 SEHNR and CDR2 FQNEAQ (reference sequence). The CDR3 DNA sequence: TGTGCCAGCAGTGCTAGCGGGGAATCAGATACGCAGTATTTT. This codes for CASSASGESDTQYF.

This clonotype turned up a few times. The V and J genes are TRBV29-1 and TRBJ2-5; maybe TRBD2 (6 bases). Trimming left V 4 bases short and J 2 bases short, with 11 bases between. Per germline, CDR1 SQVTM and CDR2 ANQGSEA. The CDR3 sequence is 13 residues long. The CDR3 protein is CSVVAAGQETQYF. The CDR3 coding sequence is TGCAGCGTTGTTGCCGCGGGGCAAGAGACCCAGTACTTC.

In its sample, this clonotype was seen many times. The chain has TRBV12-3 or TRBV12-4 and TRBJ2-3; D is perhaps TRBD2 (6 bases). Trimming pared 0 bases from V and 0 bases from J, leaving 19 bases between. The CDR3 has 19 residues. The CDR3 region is CASSLALGSGEGSTDTQYF. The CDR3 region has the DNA TGTGCCAGCAGTTTAGCGCTTGGTAGCGGAGAAGGGAGCACAGATACGCAGTATTTT.

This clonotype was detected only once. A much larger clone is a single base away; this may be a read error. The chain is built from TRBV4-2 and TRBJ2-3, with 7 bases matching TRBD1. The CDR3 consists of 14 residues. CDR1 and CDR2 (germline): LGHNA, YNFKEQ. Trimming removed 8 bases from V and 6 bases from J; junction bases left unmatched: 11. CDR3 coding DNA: TGTGCCAGCCAAGGACAGGAAGTTCCGGATACGCAGTATTTT. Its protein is CASQGQEVPDTQYF.

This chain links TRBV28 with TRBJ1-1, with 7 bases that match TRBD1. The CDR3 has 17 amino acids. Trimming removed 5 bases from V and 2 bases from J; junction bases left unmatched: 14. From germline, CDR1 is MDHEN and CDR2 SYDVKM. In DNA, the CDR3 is TGTGCCAGCAGTCCACTCCAGGGGGGGGGCCCTAACACTGAAGCTTTCTTT. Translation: CASSPLQGGGPNTEAFF.

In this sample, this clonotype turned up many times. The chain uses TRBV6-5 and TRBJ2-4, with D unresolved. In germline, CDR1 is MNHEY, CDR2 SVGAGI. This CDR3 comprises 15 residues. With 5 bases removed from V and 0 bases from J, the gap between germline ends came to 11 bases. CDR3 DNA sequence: TGTGCCAGCAGTGGCCTGCCTCTAGCCAAAAACATTCAGTACTTC. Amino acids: CASSGLPLAKNIQYF.

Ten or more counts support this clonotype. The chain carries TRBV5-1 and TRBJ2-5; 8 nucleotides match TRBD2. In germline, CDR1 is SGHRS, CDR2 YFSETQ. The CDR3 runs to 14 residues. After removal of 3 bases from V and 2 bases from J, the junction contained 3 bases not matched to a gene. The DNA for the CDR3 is TGCGCCAGCAGCTGTAGCGGGGTGCAAGAGACCCAGTACTTC. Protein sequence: CASSCSGVQETQYF.

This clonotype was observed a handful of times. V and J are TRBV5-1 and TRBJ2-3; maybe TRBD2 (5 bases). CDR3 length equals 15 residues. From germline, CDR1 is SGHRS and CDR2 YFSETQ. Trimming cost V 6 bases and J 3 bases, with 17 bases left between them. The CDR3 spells CASKKGGLDTDTQYF. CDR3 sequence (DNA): TGCGCCAGCAAAAAAGGAGGTCTGGATACAGATACGCAGTATTTT. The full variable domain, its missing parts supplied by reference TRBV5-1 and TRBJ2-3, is KAGVTQTPRYLIKTRGQQVTLSCSPISGHRSVSWYQQTPGQGLQFLFEYFSETQRNKGNFPGRFSGRQFSNSRSEMNVSTLELGDSALYLCASKKGGLDTDTQYFGPGTRLTVL.

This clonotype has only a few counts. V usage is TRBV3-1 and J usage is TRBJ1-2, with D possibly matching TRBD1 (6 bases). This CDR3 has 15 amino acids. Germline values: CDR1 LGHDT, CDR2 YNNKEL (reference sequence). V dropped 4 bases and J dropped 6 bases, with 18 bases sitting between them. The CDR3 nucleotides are TGTGCCAGCAGCCTAGGCCCCTCAGGGGACGATGGCTACACCTTC. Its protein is CASSLGPSGDDGYTF.

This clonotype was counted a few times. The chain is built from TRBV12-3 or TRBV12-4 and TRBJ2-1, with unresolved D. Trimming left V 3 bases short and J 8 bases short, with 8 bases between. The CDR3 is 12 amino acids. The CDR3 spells CASSFRPYEQFF. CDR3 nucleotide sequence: TGTGCCAGCAGTTTCCGGCCCTATGAGCAGTTCTTC.

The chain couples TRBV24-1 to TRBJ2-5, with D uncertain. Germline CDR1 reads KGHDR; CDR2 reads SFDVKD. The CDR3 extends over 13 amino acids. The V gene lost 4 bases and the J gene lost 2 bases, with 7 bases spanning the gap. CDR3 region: CATSDAPQETQYF. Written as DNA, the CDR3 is TGTGCCACCAGTGACGCGCCGCAAGAGACCCAGTACTTC.

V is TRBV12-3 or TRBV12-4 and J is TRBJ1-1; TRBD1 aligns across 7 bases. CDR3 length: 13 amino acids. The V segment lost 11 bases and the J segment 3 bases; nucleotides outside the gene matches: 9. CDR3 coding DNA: TGTGCCCGCACCTTCGGACAGGACACTGAAGCTTTCTTT. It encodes CARTFGQDTEAFF.

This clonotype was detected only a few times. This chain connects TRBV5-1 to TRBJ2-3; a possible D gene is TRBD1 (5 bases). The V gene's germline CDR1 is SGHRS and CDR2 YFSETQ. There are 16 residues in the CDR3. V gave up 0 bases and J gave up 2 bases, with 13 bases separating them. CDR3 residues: CASSLGLGPYTDTQYF. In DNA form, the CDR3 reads TGCGCCAGCAGCTTGGGCTTGGGGCCCTACACAGATACGCAGTATTTT.

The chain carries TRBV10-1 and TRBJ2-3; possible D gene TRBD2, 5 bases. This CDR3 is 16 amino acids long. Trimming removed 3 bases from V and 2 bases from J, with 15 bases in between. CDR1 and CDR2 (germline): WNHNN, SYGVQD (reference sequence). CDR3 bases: TGCGCCAGCAGTGACCTAGTGGGAGATTTCACAGATACGCAGTATTTT. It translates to CASSDLVGDFTDTQYF.

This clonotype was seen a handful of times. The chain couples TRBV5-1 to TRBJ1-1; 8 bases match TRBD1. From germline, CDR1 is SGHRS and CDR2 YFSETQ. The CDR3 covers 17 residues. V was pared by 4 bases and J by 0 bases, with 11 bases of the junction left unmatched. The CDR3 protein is CASSPWTGSWMNTEAFF. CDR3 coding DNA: TGCGCCAGCAGCCCTTGGACAGGGAGTTGGATGAACACTGAAGCTTTCTTT.

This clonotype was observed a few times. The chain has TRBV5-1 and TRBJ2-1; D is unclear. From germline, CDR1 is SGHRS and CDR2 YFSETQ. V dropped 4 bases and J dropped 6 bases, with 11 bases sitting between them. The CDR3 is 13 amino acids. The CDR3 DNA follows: TGCGCCAGCAGCCTGGTACGGCCCAATGAGCAGTTCTTC. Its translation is CASSLVRPNEQFF.

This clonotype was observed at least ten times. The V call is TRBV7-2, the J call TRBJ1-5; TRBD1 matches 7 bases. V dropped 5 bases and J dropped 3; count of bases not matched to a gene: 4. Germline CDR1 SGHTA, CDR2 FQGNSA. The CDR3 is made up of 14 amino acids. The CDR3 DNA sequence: TGTGCCAGCAGCCTGACAGGGATCAATCAGCCCCAGCATTTT. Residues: CASSLTGINQPQHF.

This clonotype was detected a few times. CDR3 in DNA: TGTGCCAGCAACCACCAATACAATGAGCAGTTCTTC. Amino acids: CASNHQYNEQFF. The chain uses TRBV6-2 or TRBV6-3 and TRBJ2-1; D call uncertain. This CDR3 has 12 amino acids. The V and J ends lost 7 bases and 4 bases respectively, with 8 bases between them. Germline CDR1 reads MNHEY; CDR2 reads SVGEGT.

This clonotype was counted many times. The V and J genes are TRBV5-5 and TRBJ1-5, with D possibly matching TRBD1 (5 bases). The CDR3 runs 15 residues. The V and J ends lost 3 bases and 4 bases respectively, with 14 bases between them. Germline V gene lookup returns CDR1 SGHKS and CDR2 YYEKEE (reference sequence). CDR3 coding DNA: TGTGCCAGCAGCTGGGTCGCCGGGGCGAATCAGCCCCAGCATTTT. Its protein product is CASSWVAGANQPQHF.

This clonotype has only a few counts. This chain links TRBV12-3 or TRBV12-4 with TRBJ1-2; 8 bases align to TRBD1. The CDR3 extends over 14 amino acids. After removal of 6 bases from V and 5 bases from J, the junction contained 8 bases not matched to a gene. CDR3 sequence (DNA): TGTGCCAGCAGGGCGACAGGACAGGGTTATGGCTACACCTTC. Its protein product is CASRATGQGYGYTF.

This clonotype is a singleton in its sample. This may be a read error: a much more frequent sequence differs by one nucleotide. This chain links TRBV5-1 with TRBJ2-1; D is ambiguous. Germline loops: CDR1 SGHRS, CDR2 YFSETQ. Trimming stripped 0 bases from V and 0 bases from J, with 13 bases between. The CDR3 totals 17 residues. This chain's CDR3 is CASSLAGRSSSYNEQFF. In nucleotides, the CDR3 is TGCGCCAGCAGCTTGGCCGGTCGCTCGAGCTCCTACAATGAGCAGTTCTTC.

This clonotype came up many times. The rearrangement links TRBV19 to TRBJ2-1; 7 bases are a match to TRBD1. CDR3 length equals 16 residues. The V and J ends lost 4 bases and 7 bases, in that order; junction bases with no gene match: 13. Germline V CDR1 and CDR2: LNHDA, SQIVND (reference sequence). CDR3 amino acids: CASSTTTGPGRNEQFF. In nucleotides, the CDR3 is TGTGCCAGTAGTACAACGACAGGGCCGGGACGAAATGAGCAGTTCTTC.

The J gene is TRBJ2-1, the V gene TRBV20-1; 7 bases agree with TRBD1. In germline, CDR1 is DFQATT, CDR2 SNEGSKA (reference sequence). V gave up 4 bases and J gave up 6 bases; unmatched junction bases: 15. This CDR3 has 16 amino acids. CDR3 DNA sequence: TGCAGTGCTATATACCTGCCGGGACAGAAGGGCAATGAGCAGTTCTTC. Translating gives CSAIYLPGQKGNEQFF.

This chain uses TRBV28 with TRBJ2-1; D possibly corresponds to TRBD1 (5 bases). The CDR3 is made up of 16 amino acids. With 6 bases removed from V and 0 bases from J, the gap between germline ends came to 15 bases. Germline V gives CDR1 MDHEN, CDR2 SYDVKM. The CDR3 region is CASRDNRLSSYNEQFF. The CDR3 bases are TGTGCCAGCAGAGACAACAGGCTAAGCTCCTACAATGAGCAGTTCTTC.

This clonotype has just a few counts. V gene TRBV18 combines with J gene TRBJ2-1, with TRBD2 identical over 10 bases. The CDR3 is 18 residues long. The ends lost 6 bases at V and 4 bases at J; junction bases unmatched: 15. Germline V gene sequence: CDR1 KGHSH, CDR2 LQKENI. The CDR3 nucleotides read TGTGCCAGCTCCCAGGGGATAGCGGGGGGCAGCCCTTACAATGAGCAGTTCTTC. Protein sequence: CASSQGIAGGSPYNEQFF.

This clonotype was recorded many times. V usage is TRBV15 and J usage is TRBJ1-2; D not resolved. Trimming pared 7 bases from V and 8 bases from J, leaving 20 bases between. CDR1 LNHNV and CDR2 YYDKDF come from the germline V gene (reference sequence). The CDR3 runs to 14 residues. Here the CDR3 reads CATIKGPREYGYTF. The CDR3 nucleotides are TGTGCCACCATCAAGGGCCCTAGAGAATACGGCTACACCTTC.

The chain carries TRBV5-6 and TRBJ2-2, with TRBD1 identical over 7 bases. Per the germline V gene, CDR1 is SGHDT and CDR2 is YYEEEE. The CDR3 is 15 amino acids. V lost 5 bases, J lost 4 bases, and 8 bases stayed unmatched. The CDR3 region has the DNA TGTGCCAGCAGACGGACGGGACAGAGCACCGGGGAGCTGTTTTTT. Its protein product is CASRRTGQSTGELFF.

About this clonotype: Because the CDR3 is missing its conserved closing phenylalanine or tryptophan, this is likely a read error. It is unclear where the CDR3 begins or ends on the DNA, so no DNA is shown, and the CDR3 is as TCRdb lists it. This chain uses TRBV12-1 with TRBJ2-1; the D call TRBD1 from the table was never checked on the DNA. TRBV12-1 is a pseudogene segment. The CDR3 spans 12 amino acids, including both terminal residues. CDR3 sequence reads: CASSSGTGGPLL.

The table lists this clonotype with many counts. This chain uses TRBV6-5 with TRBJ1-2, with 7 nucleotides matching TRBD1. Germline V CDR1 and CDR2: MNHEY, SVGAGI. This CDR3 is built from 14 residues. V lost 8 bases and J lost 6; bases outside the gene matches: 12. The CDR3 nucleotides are TGTGCCAGCGGAAGGGGGCGCGTTTCTCATGGCTACACCTTC. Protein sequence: CASGRGRVSHGYTF.